Shown below are 31 T cell receptor beta chains from a single sample sequenced in a study of CD8 T cells in Susac syndrome. Reverse transcription used about 0.45 to 1 ug RNA and random hexamers. TCRdb independently ran MiXCR on the immunoSEQ multiplex PCR reads; one entry per CDR3 protein. The data show around 80,000 distinct CDR3 sequences, roughly 90% seen once. The sequenced material came from CD8+ T cells from PBMCs. The receptors originated from a human donor with multiple sclerosis.

The chain uses TRBV7-8 and TRBJ2-1, with D perhaps matching TRBD2 (5 bases). Trimming stripped 8 bases from V and 0 bases from J, with 14 bases between. The germline CDR1 and CDR2 sequences are SGHVS and FQNEAQ. This CDR3 spans 15 amino acids. For the CDR3, the DNA is TGTGCCAGCGGATTAGCGACGAGCTCCTACAATGAGCAGTTCTTC. It is translated as CASGLATSSYNEQFF. Together with reference TRBV7-8 and TRBJ2-1, the CDR3 gives the full variable domain: GAGVSQSPRYKVAKRGQDVALRCDPISGHVSLFWYQQALGQGPEFLTYFQNEAQLDKSGLPSDRFFAERPEGSVSTLKIQRTQQEDSAVYLCASGLATSSYNEQFFGPGTRLTVL.

The rearrangement links TRBV30 to TRBJ2-3; 12 bases are a match to TRBD1. Losses at the gene ends were 8 bases for V and 0 bases for J; bases not matched to a gene: 6. CDR1 and CDR2 (germline): GTSNPN, SVGIG (reference sequence). The CDR3 totals 15 residues. The CDR3 loop is CAGTGGYPSTDTQYF. The CDR3 DNA reads as TGTGCCGGGACAGGGGGCTACCCTAGCACAGATACGCAGTATTTT.

The chain uses TRBV5-4 and TRBJ1-1; no clear D gene. This CDR3 region has 16 residues. The germline CDR1 and CDR2 sequences are SGHNT and YYREEE (reference sequence). V lost 9 bases to trimming and J lost 0 bases, with 21 bases between them. The CDR3 protein is CATRTNGYGMNTEAFF. In DNA, the CDR3 is TGTGCCACCAGGACGAACGGTTACGGTATGAACACTGAAGCTTTCTTT.

The genes are TRBV5-6 and TRBJ2-5, with 8 bases fitting TRBD1. The ends lost 1 base at V and 5 bases at J; junction bases unmatched: 10. CDR1 is SGHDT and CDR2 is YYEEEE in the germline V gene. The CDR3 has 16 amino acids. The CDR3 region is CASSLLSQGATETQYF. The CDR3 nucleotides read TGTGCCAGCAGCTTGCTCTCCCAGGGGGCAACGGAGACCCAGTACTTC.

This chain joins TRBV20-1 and TRBJ2-7; 8 bases fit TRBD2. Germline values: CDR1 DFQATT, CDR2 SNEGSKA (reference sequence). This CDR3 contains 14 residues. V lost 0 bases, J lost 2 bases, and 3 bases stayed unmatched. The CDR3 region has the DNA TGCAGTGCTAGAGATCGGGAGGGCACCTACGAGCAGTACTTC. Residues: CSARDREGTYEQYF.

The genes are TRBV30 and TRBJ1-1; D is unclear. CDR1 GTSNPN and CDR2 SVGIG come from the germline V gene (reference sequence). V dropped 6 bases and J dropped 4 bases, with 12 bases sitting between them. The CDR3 contains 12 residues. The CDR3 protein is CACPSTGTEAFF. Here the CDR3 DNA reads TGTGCCTGTCCTTCGACGGGCACTGAAGCTTTCTTT.

This chain uses TRBV10-3 with TRBJ2-5, with D possibly matching TRBD2 (6 bases). This CDR3 is 16 amino acids long. Looked up from germline, CDR1 is ENHRY and CDR2 is SYGVKD. Trimming shortened V by 0 bases and J by 1 base, and 12 bases separated the two germline ends. CDR3 region: CAISESGRSGQETQYF. CDR3 bases: TGTGCCATCAGTGAGTCGGGACGTAGCGGCCAAGAGACCCAGTACTTC.

The V and J genes are TRBV27 and TRBJ2-3; possibly TRBD2 for D (6 bases). CDR3 length equals 17 residues. Between the trimmed V and J ends, which lost 3 bases and 0 bases, there was a span of 16 bases. The germline CDR1 and CDR2 sequences are MNHEY and SMNVEV (reference sequence). The CDR3 region is CASSFGGLGSSTDTQYF. The DNA of the CDR3 is TGTGCCAGCAGTTTCGGGGGTTTGGGGTCTAGCACAGATACGCAGTATTTT.

Only a few counts were recorded for this clonotype. The chain is built from TRBV7-3 and TRBJ2-4, with 14 bases aligning to TRBD2. V gave up 5 bases and J gave up 3 bases; unmatched junction bases: 12. The CDR3 is 19 amino acids. Germline CDR1 and CDR2: SGHTA and FQGTGA. CDR3 in amino acids: CASSGPGLAGAAGKNIQYF. CDR3 bases: TGTGCCAGCAGCGGACCGGGACTAGCGGGAGCCGCGGGCAAAAACATTCAGTACTTC. Looking up the rest from reference TRBV7-3 and TRBJ2-4 gives the full variable domain: GAGVSQTPSNKVTEKGKYVELRCDPISGHTALYWYRQSLGQGPEFLIYFQGTGAADDSGLPNDRFFAVRPEGSVSTLKIQRTERGDSAVYLCASSGPGLAGAAGKNIQYFGAGTRLSVL.

The CDR3 loop reads CASTRGLKGRQEQYF. In nucleotides, the CDR3 is TGTGCCAGCACGAGGGGGCTCAAAGGGCGGCAAGAGCAGTACTTC. The rearrangement links TRBV2 to TRBJ2-7, with TRBD1 matching 7 bases. Germline V gene sequence: CDR1 SNHLY, CDR2 FYNNEI. CDR3 length: 15 amino acids. V dropped 7 bases and J dropped 7; count of bases not matched to a gene: 16.

In its sample, this clonotype was seen once. In DNA form, the CDR3 reads TGTGCCAGCAGCTTAGTGGCGGGGGGCGGCACAGATACGCAGTATTTT. Encoded protein: CASSLVAGGGTDTQYF. V is TRBV7-9 and J is TRBJ2-3, with 8 bases fitting TRBD2. V trimming: 1 base; J trimming: 1 base; junction bases outside the gene matches: 4. This CDR3 comprises 16 residues. In germline, CDR1 is SEHNR, CDR2 FQNEAQ (reference sequence).

The chain links TRBV29-1 to TRBJ1-1; the D is unclear. This CDR3 has 14 residues. V was shortened by 3 bases and J by 2 bases, with 13 bases between the two germline ends. The germline V gene encodes CDR1 SQVTM and CDR2 ANQGSEA. The CDR3 DNA is TGCAGCGTTGACCCCACGACCGTTAACACTGAAGCTTTCTTT. Translation gives CSVDPTTVNTEAFF.

This clonotype has more than one count but fewer than ten. The rearrangement joins TRBV3-1 to TRBJ2-7; D not certain. From germline, CDR1 is LGHDT and CDR2 YNNKEL (reference sequence). This CDR3 has 11 amino acids. Trimming cost V 3 bases and J 4 bases, with 4 bases left between them. In DNA form, the CDR3 reads TGTGCCAGCAGCCAGTCTTACGAGCAGTACTTC. Its protein product is CASSQSYEQYF.

The chain has TRBV24-1 and TRBJ2-1; D is possibly TRBD2 (5 bases). This CDR3 has 16 residues. Germline V gives CDR1 KGHDR, CDR2 SFDVKD. The V end was cut by 4 bases, the J end by 0 bases, with 12 bases between. CDR3 loop: CATSETTRSSYNEQFF. CDR3 in DNA: TGTGCCACCAGTGAAACCACTAGAAGCTCCTACAATGAGCAGTTCTTC.

This rearrangement joins TRBV24-1 to TRBJ2-3; possible D gene TRBD2, 6 bases. Germline CDR1 reads KGHDR; CDR2 reads SFDVKD. The CDR3 has 16 amino acids. V was pared by 3 bases and J by 2 bases, with 14 bases between. The CDR3 coding sequence is TGTGCCACCAGTGATGGGGACTCTCCCCTCACAGATACGCAGTATTTT. Translation gives CATSDGDSPLTDTQYF.

This sequence joins TRBV7-3 and TRBJ1-1; 7 nucleotides align to TRBD1. CDR3 length: 19 amino acids. Germline V CDR1 and CDR2: SGHTA, FQGTGA. J lost 0 bases, V lost 4 bases, and 17 bases had no gene match. The DNA of the CDR3 is TGTGCCAGCAGCTCTACTGGATGGGACAGAATAATCATGAACACTGAAGCTTTCTTT. Protein: CASSSTGWDRIIMNTEAFF.

The chain combines TRBV18 with TRBJ1-1; D possibly corresponds to TRBD1 (6 bases). CDR3 length: 15 amino acids. V was cut by 2 bases and J by 4 bases, with 14 bases left in between. Germline V CDR1 and CDR2: KGHSH, LQKENI. CDR3 sequence reads: CASSPESIGGTEAFF. CDR3 coding DNA: TGTGCCAGCTCACCAGAATCGATAGGGGGCACTGAAGCTTTCTTT.

The gene calls are TRBV11-2 and TRBJ2-1, with D perhaps TRBD2 (5 bases). Trimming shortened V by 1 base and J by 8 bases, and 6 bases separated the two germline ends. This CDR3 has 12 amino acids. Germline V gene sequence: CDR1 SGHAT, CDR2 FQNNGV. The DNA for the CDR3 is TGTGCCAGCAGCTTAGCTAGCTATGAGCAGTTCTTC. Its translation: CASSLASYEQFF. The full variable domain, in which reference TRBV11-2 and TRBJ2-1 provide the parts outside the CDR3, is EAGVAQSPRYKIIEKRQSVAFWCNPISGHATLYWYQQILGQGPKLLIQFQNNGVVDDSQLPKDRFSAERLKGVDSTLKIQPAKLEDSAVYLCASSLASYEQFFGPGTRLTVL.

This rearrangement joins TRBV28 to TRBJ2-7; 9 positions match TRBD2. V shed 9 bases, J shed 4 bases, and the junction held 4 bases outside the gene matches. Germline-derived CDR1 and CDR2 are MDHEN and SYDVKM. The CDR3 runs to 12 residues. CDR3 DNA: TGTGCCAGACCGGGACTAGCTTACGAGCAGTACTTC. Translating gives CARPGLAYEQYF.

V is TRBV9 and J is TRBJ2-7; D tentatively fits TRBD1 or TRBD2 (5 bases each). This CDR3 region has 17 residues. V gave up 3 bases and J gave up 3 bases, with 22 bases separating them. CDR1 is SGDLS and CDR2 is YYNGEE in the germline V gene. The CDR3 protein is CASSGTPGTVPLYEQYF. The CDR3, as DNA: TGTGCCAGCAGCGGGACCCCTGGGACGGTTCCCCTCTACGAGCAGTACTTC.

This clonotype came up once. V gene TRBV12-3 or TRBV12-4 combines with J gene TRBJ1-4; TRBD1 might be the D (6 bases). Trimming removed 6 bases from V and 8 bases from J, with 16 bases in between. This CDR3 contains 14 residues. CDR3 sequence reads: CASSSTGLDEKLFF. The CDR3 coding sequence is TGTGCCAGCAGCTCAACAGGGCTGGACGAAAAACTGTTTTTT.

V usage is TRBV2 and J usage is TRBJ2-6; 8 nucleotides align to TRBD2. J was trimmed by 1 base and V by 0 bases; bases with no gene match: 8. The CDR3 has 19 amino acids. Germline CDR1 is SNHLY and CDR2 is FYNNEI. The CDR3, as DNA: TGTGCCAGCAGTGAAGCTCTTAGCGGGATCGGGTCTGGGGCCAACGTCCTGACTTTC. Protein: CASSEALSGIGSGANVLTF.

The J gene is TRBJ1-1, the V gene TRBV5-8; 10 positions agree with TRBD1. The CDR3 has 15 residues. The V gene's germline CDR1 is SGHTS and CDR2 YDEGEE. Germline trimming cut 2 bases from V and 5 bases from J; bases unmatched to any gene: 6. The CDR3 region has the DNA TGTGCCAGCAGCTTCGGGACAGGGGTGGAAACTGAAGCTTTCTTT. Protein: CASSFGTGVETEAFF. Variable domain in full (rest from reference TRBV5-8 and TRBJ1-1): EAGVTQSPTHLIKTRGQQATLRCSPISGHTSVYWYQQALGLGLQFLLWYDEGEERNRGNFPPRFSGRQFPNYSSELNVNALELEDSALYLCASSFGTGVETEAFFGQGTRLTVV.

The chain recombines TRBV2 with TRBJ1-3; weak D call: TRBD1 (5 bases). The CDR3 loop spans 13 amino acids. Per germline, CDR1 SNHLY and CDR2 FYNNEI. V gave up 6 bases and J gave up 6 bases, with 12 bases separating them. The DNA of the CDR3 is TGTGCCAGCAGCCCAGGGCCTGAAAACACCATATATTTT. It translates to CASSPGPENTIYF.

This clonotype has just one count. The V and J genes are TRBV28 and TRBJ2-1, with 9 bases identical to TRBD2. Germline V CDR1 and CDR2: MDHEN, SYDVKM. V lost 5 bases and J lost 9; bases outside the gene matches: 11. This CDR3 contains 15 residues. The DNA of the CDR3 is TGTGCCAGCAGTCCCGGGGTAGCGGGAGTTGGTGAGCAGTTCTTC. This gives the protein CASSPGVAGVGEQFF.

Only one count was recorded for this clonotype. The V and J genes are TRBV20-1 and TRBJ2-1, with D possibly matching TRBD1 (5 bases). Germline lookup yields CDR1 DFQATT and CDR2 SNEGSKA (reference sequence). This CDR3 contains 15 residues. The ends were cut back, 0 bases at V and 9 bases at J, with 18 bases in the middle. CDR3 in amino acids: CSARDQQGVFTEQFF. In DNA, the CDR3 is TGCAGTGCTAGAGATCAGCAGGGTGTTTTTACTGAGCAGTTCTTC.

The chain is built from TRBV9 and TRBJ1-1; tentatively, D is TRBD1 (5 bases). In germline, CDR1 is SGDLS, CDR2 YYNGEE. The CDR3 extends over 13 amino acids. With 3 bases removed from V and 5 bases from J, the gap between germline ends came to 11 bases. The chain's CDR3 is CASSEGGETEAFF. The DNA of the CDR3 is TGTGCCAGCAGCGAGGGAGGGGAAACTGAAGCTTTCTTT.

V gene TRBV9 combines with J gene TRBJ2-1; TRBD2 aligns across 8 bases. Germline V gene data show CDR1 as SGDLS and CDR2 as YYNGEE. V trimming: 2 bases; J trimming: 6 bases; junction bases outside the gene matches: 7. The CDR3 runs to 15 residues. In nucleotides, the CDR3 is TGTGCCAGCAGCGTCGCGAGCGGGAGTGGCAATGAGCAGTTCTTC. Its translation: CASSVASGSGNEQFF.

The chain is built from TRBV3-1 and TRBJ1-1; D is uncertain. CDR3 length equals 13 residues. Germline V CDR1 and CDR2: LGHDT, YNNKEL (reference sequence). V was trimmed by 1 base and J by 3 bases, leaving 6 bases between them. CDR3 protein: CASSQAPDTEAFF. DNA of the CDR3: TGTGCCAGCAGCCAAGCTCCGGACACTGAAGCTTTCTTT.

The V gene is TRBV5-6, the J gene TRBJ1-5; possible D gene TRBD1, 6 bases. V lost 0 bases, J lost 6 bases, and 13 bases lay in between. Germline CDR1 is SGHDT and CDR2 is YYEEEE. The CDR3 length is 15 residues. The CDR3 loop is CASSLGGAGSQPQHF. The CDR3 region has the DNA TGTGCCAGCAGCTTGGGGGGGGCAGGGAGTCAGCCCCAGCATTTT. The whole variable domain, remainder taken from reference TRBV5-6 and TRBJ1-5, is DAGVTQSPTHLIKTRGQQVTLRCSPKSGHDTVSWYQQALGQGPQFIFQYYEEEERQRGNFPDRFSGHQFPNYSSELNVNALLLGDSALYLCASSLGGAGSQPQHFGDGTRLSIL.

The chain joins TRBV9 to TRBJ2-7; D possibly corresponds to TRBD1 (6 bases). The CDR3 contains 14 residues. Trimming took off 0 bases at V and 2 bases at J, with 9 bases between the two ends. CDR1 and CDR2 (germline): SGDLS, YYNGEE. The CDR3 sequence: CASSVDTGPYEQYF. For the CDR3, the DNA is TGTGCCAGCAGCGTAGATACAGGGCCCTACGAGCAGTACTTC.